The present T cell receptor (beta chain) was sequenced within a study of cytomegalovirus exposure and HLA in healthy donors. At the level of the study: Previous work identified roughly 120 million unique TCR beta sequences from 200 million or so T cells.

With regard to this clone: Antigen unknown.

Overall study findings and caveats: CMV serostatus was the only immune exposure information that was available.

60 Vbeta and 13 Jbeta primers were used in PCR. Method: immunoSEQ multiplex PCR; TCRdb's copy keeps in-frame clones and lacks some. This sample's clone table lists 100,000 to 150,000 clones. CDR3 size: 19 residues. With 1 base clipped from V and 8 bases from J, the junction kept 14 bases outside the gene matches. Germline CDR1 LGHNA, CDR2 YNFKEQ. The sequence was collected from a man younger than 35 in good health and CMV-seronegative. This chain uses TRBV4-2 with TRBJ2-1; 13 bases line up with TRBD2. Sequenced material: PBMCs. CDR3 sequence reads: CASSQAGLAGVWGFDEQFF. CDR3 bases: TGTGCCAGCAGCCAAGCAGGACTAGCGGGAGTTTGGGGTTTCGATGAGCAGTTCTTC.